This record looks at one TCR beta chain sequence and its context. These data originate in a study of cytomegalovirus exposure and HLA in healthy donors. This PCR relied on a set of 60 Vbeta primers and 13 Jbeta primers. This table comes from immunoSEQ multiplex PCR, and its TCRdb copy is limited to in-frame clones, with some not included. Among some 150,000 clones listed, 70% to 80% were seen once. V shed 2 bases and J shed 0 bases, with 20 bases lying between them. From germline, CDR1 is SGHTA and CDR2 FQGNSA. CDR3 length: 19 residues. This sequence joins TRBV7-2 and TRBJ2-1; D perhaps matches TRBD2 (6 bases). This sequence originates from a human donor in good health. The specimen was PBMCs. DNA of the CDR3: TGTGCCAGCAGCTTATCTTCCTCGGGGGAAATGAGCTCCTACAATGAGCAGTTCTTC. This gives the protein CASSLSSSGEMSSYNEQFF.